This is a list of T cell receptor beta chains from one sample in a study of OX40 agonist ivuxolimab in advanced cancers. Assay: immunoSEQ multiplex PCR; the TCRdb copy retains only in-frame clones and omits some. This sample has 25,000 to 35,000 clones, with approximately 84% found just once. Material: CD4+ or CD8+ T cells sorted from blood, obtained in a trial of the OX40 agonist ivuxolimab. These receptors all stem from an adult with an advanced solid tumor such as melanoma, head and neck, liver or kidney cancer. Both conserved end residues are part of each CDR3. The order of the fields is clone size, J gene, D gene, V gene, CDR3 DNA, CDR3 protein. The D gene is left open where the match is weak. Some rows mark clone size as missing; the rest say once, few, many or name a class of expanded clone.

>NA|TRBJ2-7|TRBD2|TRBV7-8
TGTGCCAGCAGCTTAGGATCCGGGACTAAGCTGTACGAGCAGTACTTC
CASSLGSGTKLYEQYF
>NA|TRBJ1-5|NA|TRBV5-6
TGTGCCAGCAGCTTGGCTACGGGGAATCAGCCCCAGCATTTT
CASSLATGNQPQHF
>NA|TRBJ2-7|NA|TRBV5-5
TGTGCCAGCAGCTTGGTGTGGACCCCCGTCTACGAGCAGTACTTC
CASSLVWTPVYEQYF
>NA|TRBJ1-4|NA|TRBV6-5
TGTGCCAGCAGTTACTCTTCGACGGTTGAAAAACTGTTTTTT
CASSYSSTVEKLFF
>NA|TRBJ2-1|NA|TRBV7-6
TGTGCCAGCAGCCGCCCAGGGGGAGGGCCCCTTTACAATGAGCAGTTCTTC
CASSRPGGGPLYNEQFF
>NA|TRBJ2-3|NA|TRBV7-6
TGTGCCAGCAGCTCAGGGAGCGGGACAGATACGCAGTATTTT
CASSSGSGTDTQYF
>NA|TRBJ2-7|NA|TRBV5-6
TGTGCCAGCAGCTTGGGAGTTGGGGATTACGAGCAGTACTTC
CASSLGVGDYEQYF
>NA|TRBJ2-4|NA|TRBV6-5
TGTGCCAGCAGTCCTTTCGGGCCGGGGCCCATTCAGTACTTC
CASSPFGPGPIQYF
>NA|TRBJ1-6|NA|TRBV6-5
TGTGCCAGCAGTCCCTATAATTCACCCCTCCACTTT
CASSPYNSPLHF
>few|TRBJ1-1|NA|TRBV25-1
TGTGCCAGCAGTGAATCCTCTGAAGCTTTCTTT
CASSESSEAFF
>NA|TRBJ2-7|TRBD2|TRBV15
TGTGCCACCAGCAGAGATTCGGGACTAGCCTACGAGCAGTACTTC
CATSRDSGLAYEQYF
>NA|TRBJ2-2|TRBD1|TRBV9
TGTGCCAGCAGCGCCCGCCGGGACAGAAACACCGGGGAGCTGTTTTTT
CASSARRDRNTGELFF
>few|TRBJ2-7|NA|TRBV6-5
TGTGCCAGCGGAGACACTCTCTACGAGCAGTACTTC
CASGDTLYEQYF
>NA|TRBJ2-7|NA|TRBV27
TGTGCCAGCCGGAATCAGGGGCTGGAGCAGTACTTC
CASRNQGLEQYF
>NA|TRBJ2-5|TRBD2|TRBV7-6
TGTGCCAGCAGCCCCCTAGGGCGGGGGGTTCGGGAGACCCAGTACTTC
CASSPLGRGVRETQYF
>NA|TRBJ2-2|NA|TRBV5-4
TGTGCCAGCAGCTTGGCCGGGGGACTTTTCACCGGGGAGCTGTTTTTT
CASSLAGGLFTGELFF
>NA|TRBJ1-4|NA|TRBV6-5
TGTGCCAGCAGTTACTCGGGAGGAACTAATGAAAAACTGTTTTTT
CASSYSGGTNEKLFF
>NA|TRBJ2-7|NA|TRBV11-2
TGTGCCAGCAGCTCGAGCGGTGGGGCCCCCTACGAGCAGTACTTC
CASSSSGGAPYEQYF
>NA|TRBJ2-1|NA|TRBV9
TGTGCCAGCAGCGAGGGCTCCTACAATGAGCAGTTCTTC
CASSEGSYNEQFF
>NA|TRBJ1-2|TRBD1|TRBV7-9
TGTGCCAGCAGCCGACGGGACAGGGTACTCTATGGCTACACCTTC
CASSRRDRVLYGYTF
>once|TRBJ2-7|NA|TRBV5-1
TGCGCCAGCAGCTCCACAGGAGGATCTTCCTACGAGCAGTACTTC
CASSSTGGSSYEQYF
>NA|TRBJ2-1|TRBD1|TRBV15
TGTGCCACCAGCTGGACAGGGACCAATGAGCAGTTCTTC
CATSWTGTNEQFF
>NA|TRBJ1-2|NA|TRBV4-2
TGTGCCAGCAGCCAATACCCGACAGCTAACTATGGCTACACCTTC
CASSQYPTANYGYTF
>once|TRBJ2-1|TRBD2|TRBV19
TGTGCCAGCCACGCCGGGGGGGACTACAATGAGCAGTTCTTC
CASHAGGDYNEQFF
>NA|TRBJ2-3|TRBD2|TRBV5-1
TGCGCCAGCAGCGGAGAAGCGGGGGGACTCCTTGGCACAGATACGCAGTATTTT
CASSGEAGGLLGTDTQYF
>NA|TRBJ1-1|NA|TRBV29-1
TGCAGCGTTTGGCAGACCCAACAAGCTTTCTTT
CSVWQTQQAFF
>NA|TRBJ1-3|NA|TRBV7-8
TGTGCCAGCAGCCCCGGTTTTGACACCATATATTTT
CASSPGFDTIYF
>NA|TRBJ2-2|TRBD2|TRBV10-3
TGTGCCATCAGTTGGACTAGCACCGGGGAGCTGTTTTTT
CAISWTSTGELFF
>NA|TRBJ2-1|NA|TRBV19
TGTGCCAGTAGTATAGGGGGCGCTCCCAATGAGCAGTTCTTC
CASSIGGAPNEQFF
>NA|TRBJ1-1|TRBD1|TRBV5-6
TGTGCCAGCAGGTCCCCAGGGGGCCTGAACACTGAAGCTTTCTTT
CASRSPGGLNTEAFF
>NA|TRBJ2-7|NA|TRBV27
TGTGCCACCAGGACCGGGTACTACGAGCAGTACTTC
CATRTGYYEQYF
>NA|TRBJ1-5|NA|TRBV5-1
TGCGCCAGCAGCTTGGCTCTCCCAGGAAGCAATCAGCCCCAGCATTTT
CASSLALPGSNQPQHF
>NA|TRBJ2-7|NA|TRBV13
TGTGCCAGCAGCTTAGGGGTAGACAAAAACTTCTACGAGAGCAGTCACTTC
CASSLGVDKNFYESSHF